The sample holds one count of the clone carrying this T cell receptor beta chain. The CDR3 is 15 amino acids. V was cut by 5 bases and J by 5 bases, with 15 bases left in between. Germline V gene data show CDR1 as LGHNT and CDR2 as FRNRAP. These data belong to a study of blood T cell repertoires in COVID-19. Libraries were prepared by immunoSEQ multiplex PCR; TCRdb keeps only in-frame clonotypes and omits some of them. The data contain some 150,000 clones, approximately 87% of them singletons. The genes are TRBV12-5 and TRBJ2-2; D unresolved. The clonotype originates from a woman aged 40 to 50 with acute or convalescent COVID-19. Sequencing was done on a sample of peripheral blood. DNA for the CDR3: TGTGCTAGTGGTCCGGTGACTGCCCCTACCGGGGAGCTGTTTTTT. Its protein product is CASGPVTAPTGELFF. The full variable domain, in which reference TRBV12-5 and TRBJ2-2 provide the parts outside the CDR3, is DARVTQTPRHKVTEMGQEVTMRCQPILGHNTVFWYRQTMMQGLELLAYFRNRAPLDDSGMPKDRFSAEMPDATLATLKIQPSEPRDSAVYFCASGPVTAPTGELFFGEGSRLTVL.